Here is one T cell receptor (beta chain) with its context. Its target is unknown. The sample originates from a study of T cell repertoires in cytomegalovirus infection. Per germline, CDR1 MDHEN and CDR2 SYDVKM. Trimming stripped 1 base from V and 5 bases from J, with 15 bases between. This CDR3 contains 16 residues. TCRdb re-called the reads with MiXCR, one entry per CDR3 protein. Among just over 450,000 distinct CDR3 sequences, about 44% were seen once, and the ten largest hold around 44%. Here the sequenced sample was cultured PBMCs, taken from culture after CMV antigen stimulation. V gene TRBV28 combines with J gene TRBJ1-5; D may be TRBD1 (5 bases). The receptor's source is a human donor in good health (CMV status not recorded). Some clones in this sample may be carry-over from other donors' samples. The CDR3 bases are TGTGCCAGCAGTTTATATGGCAGGGAAGGGGATCAGCCCCAGCATTTT. This encodes CASSLYGREGDQPQHF.